The 30 T cell receptor beta chains listed next were all sequenced from one sample in a study of shared clonotypes between healthy human individuals. Assay used: immunoSEQ multiplex PCR; TCRdb lists only in-frame clones, some missing. The sample holds around 2.5 million clones, roughly 93% seen once. Sequences were obtained from naive CD4+ T cells from PBMCs. Described subset: CD45RA+ positively selected. Receptor source: a man in his late teens or twenties in good health. Some clones in this sample may be carry-over from other donors' samples.

The V and J genes are TRBV25-1 and TRBJ2-4; 9 bases map to TRBD2. Germline CDR1 reads MGHDK; CDR2 reads SYGVNS. The CDR3 covers 15 residues. V was clipped by 3 bases and J by 3 bases; unmatched bases: 3. The chain's CDR3 is CASSELAGFKNIQYF. In DNA form, the CDR3 reads TGTGCCAGCAGTGAGCTAGCGGGGTTCAAAAACATTCAGTACTTC.

The V and J genes are TRBV5-1 and TRBJ2-1; 11 bases map to TRBD1. The germline V gene encodes CDR1 SGHRS and CDR2 YFSETQ. After removal of 4 bases from V and 0 bases from J, the junction contained 6 bases not matched to a gene. This CDR3 is 17 amino acids long. In DNA form, the CDR3 reads TGCGCCAGCAGCGGAGGGACAGGGGGATACTCCTACAATGAGCAGTTCTTC. This gives the protein CASSGGTGGYSYNEQFF.

The chain carries TRBV28 and TRBJ2-1; 14 nucleotides match TRBD2. J gave up 7 bases and V 6 bases, and 8 bases lay outside the gene matches. Germline loops: CDR1 MDHEN, CDR2 SYDVKM. CDR3 length equals 16 residues. As DNA, the CDR3 is TGTGCCAGCAGCCCGCCCGGGACTAGCGGGAGTAATGAGCAGTTCTTC. Amino acids: CASSPPGTSGSNEQFF.

The rearrangement links TRBV5-1 to TRBJ2-1; D gene unclear. Germline V lookup: CDR1 SGHRS, CDR2 YFSETQ. The ends were cut back, 0 bases at V and 7 bases at J, with 11 bases in the middle. This CDR3 region has 14 residues. CDR3 in DNA: TGCGCCAGCAGCTTGGTACCCCCTGGGAATGAGCAGTTCTTC. This gives the protein CASSLVPPGNEQFF.

The chain joins TRBV5-1 to TRBJ2-6; either TRBD1 or TRBD2 may supply D (5 bases each). Germline CDR1 SGHRS, CDR2 YFSETQ. The V gene lost 0 bases and the J gene lost 0 bases, with 7 bases spanning the gap. The CDR3 runs 16 residues. The CDR3 DNA reads TGCGCCAGCAGCTTGGCAGGGACCTCTGGGGCCAACGTCCTGACTTTC. Translating gives CASSLAGTSGANVLTF.

V is TRBV7-3 and J is TRBJ2-5; TRBD1 agrees at 7 bases. With V trimmed by 5 bases and J by 5 bases, 5 bases remained unmatched. Germline CDR1 is SGHTA and CDR2 is FQGTGA. The CDR3 runs 13 residues. CDR3 sequence (DNA): TGTGCCAGCAGCGAGACAGGGTTCGAGACCCAGTACTTC. It yields the protein CASSETGFETQYF.

V gene TRBV9 combines with J gene TRBJ1-6, with TRBD1 matching over 9 bases. Germline V gives CDR1 SGDLS, CDR2 YYNGEE. V shed 4 bases, J shed 2 bases, and the junction held 7 bases outside the gene matches. This CDR3 is 17 amino acids long. The chain's CDR3 is CASSSRGQGPYNSPLHF. CDR3 DNA: TGTGCCAGCAGCTCCCGGGGACAGGGCCCCTATAATTCACCCCTCCACTTT.

This chain links TRBV5-3 with TRBJ2-7; D uncertain. TRBV5-3 is annotated as an ORF whose role is uncertain. Trimming cost V 5 bases and J 7 bases, with 16 bases left between them. CDR3 size: 13 residues. The chain's CDR3 is CARSSYHGGEQYF. DNA of the CDR3: TGTGCCAGAAGTTCTTACCATGGTGGGGAGCAGTACTTC.

V is TRBV7-8 and J is TRBJ1-1; D is unclear. The CDR3 extends over 14 amino acids. The V gene's germline CDR1 is SGHVS and CDR2 FQNEAQ. Trimming stripped 5 bases from V and 1 base from J, with 11 bases between. The CDR3 region is CASSPGPRNTEAFF. CDR3 nucleotide sequence: TGTGCCAGCAGCCCCGGACCGAGGAACACTGAAGCTTTCTTT.

This clone appeared a single time. The chain links TRBV6-6 to TRBJ1-3; no clear D. CDR1 MNHNY and CDR2 SVGAGI come from the germline V gene (reference sequence). This CDR3 is built from 13 residues. Trimming pared 4 bases from V and 8 bases from J, leaving 12 bases between. In DNA form, the CDR3 reads TGTGCCAGCAGTTCCGGACTTGGGGACACCATATATTTT. Its protein product is CASSSGLGDTIYF.

The gene calls are TRBV9 and TRBJ2-5, with a tentative D call TRBD2 (5 bases). Deletions cut 1 base from V and 7 bases from J, with 17 bases between. The germline CDR1 and CDR2 sequences are SGDLS and YYNGEE. The CDR3 is 15 residues long. CDR3 sequence: CASSVKGLGEGTQYF. The CDR3 region has the DNA TGTGCCAGCAGCGTAAAAGGTCTGGGAGAAGGGACCCAGTACTTC.

The chain employs TRBV27 and TRBJ1-2, with 9 bases identical to TRBD1. This CDR3 has 15 amino acids. V shed 6 bases and J 2 bases; nucleotides not matched to a gene: 7. Germline loops: CDR1 MNHEY, CDR2 SMNVEV (reference sequence). The DNA for the CDR3 is TGTGCCAGCAGATCGGGACAGGGCCTAAACTATGGCTACACCTTC. This sequence encodes CASRSGQGLNYGYTF.

The chain uses TRBV7-2 and TRBJ2-7; no clear D. Germline values: CDR1 SGHTA, CDR2 FQGNSA. This CDR3 contains 14 residues. With 1 base removed from V and 6 bases from J, the gap between germline ends came to 13 bases. DNA of the CDR3: TGTGCCAGCAGCTTAGACACCAACGACGGCGAGCAGTACTTC. Encoded protein: CASSLDTNDGEQYF.

The chain is built from TRBV14 and TRBJ2-1; 9 bases line up with TRBD2. Per the germline V gene, CDR1 is SGHDN and CDR2 is FVKESK. CDR3 length: 16 amino acids. Germline trimming cut 0 bases from V and 6 bases from J; bases unmatched to any gene: 6. The DNA for the CDR3 is TGTGCCAGCAGCCAAGATTTGGCGGGAGGGCGCAATGAGCAGTTCTTC. Translating gives CASSQDLAGGRNEQFF.

The V call is TRBV18, the J call TRBJ1-4; TRBD1 might be the D (5 bases). The CDR3 has 16 residues. The V end lost 0 bases, the J end lost 9 bases, and 17 bases lay between the germline ends. From germline, CDR1 is KGHSH and CDR2 LQKENI. This chain's CDR3 is CASSPPFGGNVKKLFF. The CDR3 nucleotides read TGTGCCAGCTCACCACCCTTCGGGGGGAATGTAAAAAAACTGTTTTTT.

The table lists this clone with a count of one. CDR3 bases: TGTGCCAGCAGAGGACTTCTGAGCTCCTACAATGAGCAGTTCTTC. It specifies CASRGLLSSYNEQFF. The J gene is TRBJ2-1, the V gene TRBV28, with D possibly TRBD2 on 5 matching bases. Trimming left V 6 bases short and J 0 bases short, with 12 bases between. The CDR3 has 15 amino acids. Germline V gene sequence: CDR1 MDHEN, CDR2 SYDVKM.

In this sample, this clone turned up once. The rearrangement uses TRBV5-1 and TRBJ2-1; D possibly corresponds to TRBD1 (6 bases). The CDR3 consists of 14 residues. Germline loops: CDR1 SGHRS, CDR2 YFSETQ. Trimming cost V 4 bases and J 5 bases, with 13 bases left between them. Here the CDR3 reads CASSTQGPDNEQFF. The CDR3 coding sequence is TGCGCCAGCAGCACACAGGGTCCCGACAATGAGCAGTTCTTC.

The V call is TRBV29-1, the J call TRBJ1-3; no firm D call. CDR1 is SQVTM, CDR2 ANQGSEA, per germline. V dropped 6 bases and J dropped 0 bases, with 12 bases sitting between them. The CDR3 totals 14 residues. The DNA of the CDR3 is TGCAGCGTCGGATTACAGTACTCTGGAAACACCATATATTTT. Translation: CSVGLQYSGNTIYF. The whole variable domain, filled in from reference TRBV29-1 and TRBJ1-3, reads SAVISQKPSRDICQRGTSLTIQCQVDSQVTMMFWYRQQPGQSLTLIATANQGSEATYESGFVIDKFPISRPNLTFSTLTVSNMSPEDSSIYLCSVGLQYSGNTIYFGEGSWLTVV.

The V gene is TRBV5-1, the J gene TRBJ2-3; 12 positions match TRBD2. Germline lookup yields CDR1 SGHRS and CDR2 YFSETQ. J gave up 0 bases and V 4 bases, and 6 bases lay outside the gene matches. This CDR3 has 17 residues. CDR3 sequence (DNA): TGCGCCAGCAGCGACGGGACTAGCGGGCCCAGCACAGATACGCAGTATTTT. Translated: CASSDGTSGPSTDTQYF.

The V gene is TRBV9, the J gene TRBJ2-3; TRBD1 agrees at 11 bases. V shed 5 bases and J 3 bases; nucleotides not matched to a gene: 14. Germline CDR1 and CDR2: SGDLS and YYNGEE. The CDR3 loop spans 18 amino acids. The CDR3 region has the DNA TGTGCCAGCAGTATTTCGCCGGGACAGGGGGTTTCGACAGATACGCAGTATTTT. Protein: CASSISPGQGVSTDTQYF.

J is TRBJ1-4 and V is TRBV30; 11 nucleotides align to TRBD1. V lost 1 base to trimming and J lost 7 bases; unmatched junction nucleotides: 11. The CDR3 consists of 17 residues. Germline loops: CDR1 GTSNPN, CDR2 SVGIG (reference sequence). CDR3: CAWSGLPQDRGREKLFF. The CDR3 nucleotides read TGTGCCTGGAGTGGCCTACCTCAGGACAGGGGGCGTGAAAAACTGTTTTTT.

V usage is TRBV19 and J usage is TRBJ2-7; TRBD2 aligns across 10 bases. CDR3 length equals 15 residues. Per germline, CDR1 LNHDA and CDR2 SQIVND (reference sequence). The V and J ends lost 2 bases and 2 bases, in that order; junction bases with no gene match: 3. CDR3 protein: CASSIWLAGAYEQYF. CDR3 bases: TGTGCCAGTAGTATATGGCTAGCGGGAGCCTACGAGCAGTACTTC.

The genes are TRBV5-4 and TRBJ2-5; possible D gene TRBD1, 5 bases. Trimming pared 6 bases from V and 3 bases from J, leaving 12 bases between. This CDR3 spans 13 amino acids. Germline-derived CDR1 and CDR2 are SGHNT and YYREEE (reference sequence). This CDR3 is CASTSAGKETQYF. The CDR3 DNA reads TGTGCCAGCACCAGTGCAGGGAAAGAGACCCAGTACTTC.

Comment on this clone: Other DNA sequences within the sample encode an identical CDR3. The rearrangement joins TRBV20-1 to TRBJ2-7; weak D call: TRBD1 (5 bases). Deletions cut 6 bases from V and 3 bases from J, with 9 bases between. The CDR3 has 11 amino acids. Germline-derived CDR1 and CDR2 are DFQATT and SNEGSKA (reference sequence). As DNA, the CDR3 is TGCAGTGCCAGGCAGGGCTACGAGCAGTACTTC. Its translation is CSARQGYEQYF.

The chain employs TRBV6-1 and TRBJ2-7; 10 nucleotides align to TRBD1. This CDR3 has 13 amino acids. CDR1 is MNHNS and CDR2 is SASEGT in the germline V gene. Germline trimming cut 7 bases from V and 3 bases from J; bases unmatched to any gene: 3. This CDR3 is CASTGTGVYEQYF. CDR3 nucleotides: TGTGCCAGCACCGGGACAGGGGTCTACGAGCAGTACTTC.

Details on this clone: The identical CDR3 is also encoded by other nucleotide sequences in the sample. The chain links TRBV11-1 to TRBJ2-3, with 12 bases fitting TRBD2. The CDR3 covers 16 residues. Germline values: CDR1 SGHAT, CDR2 FQDESV (reference sequence). Trimming removed 4 bases from V and 0 bases from J; junction bases left unmatched: 2. The CDR3 nucleotides are TGTGCCAGCAGCTCCGGACTAGCGGGGAGCACAGATACGCAGTATTTT. Its translation: CASSSGLAGSTDTQYF.

The rearrangement uses TRBV5-1 and TRBJ2-7; D gene uncertain. Germline CDR1 SGHRS, CDR2 YFSETQ. V lost 0 bases, J lost 3 bases, and 10 bases lay in between. CDR3 length: 14 amino acids. The CDR3 region has the DNA TGCGCCAGCAGCTTGGACCTAAAAGTCTACGAGCAGTACTTC. Translated, it gives CASSLDLKVYEQYF.

The rearrangement uses TRBV27 and TRBJ2-1; D perhaps matches TRBD2 (6 bases). CDR1 and CDR2 (germline): MNHEY, SMNVEV (reference sequence). The CDR3 runs to 9 residues. Trimming removed 9 bases from V and 12 bases from J, with 9 bases in between. CDR3 coding DNA: TGTGCCAGACGGCGGGGGCAGTTCTTC. Amino acids: CARRRGQFF.

Details on this clone: The same CDR3 arises from other DNA sequences in this sample as well. The rearrangement uses TRBV27 and TRBJ2-2; D is undetermined. Germline assignment: CDR1 MNHEY and CDR2 SMNVEV (reference sequence). This CDR3 is built from 15 residues. V was cut by 3 bases and J by 0 bases, with 8 bases left in between. CDR3 bases: TGTGCCAGCAGTTTTCGCGGCTCGAACACCGGGGAGCTGTTTTTT. It translates to CASSFRGSNTGELFF.

The rearrangement uses TRBV7-7 and TRBJ2-5; D ambiguous. Germline V lookup: CDR1 SSHAT, CDR2 FNYEAQ (reference sequence). The length of the CDR3 is 12 residues. Deletions cut 5 bases from V and 0 bases from J, with 4 bases between. This chain's CDR3 is CASSPHQETQYF. The CDR3 DNA is TGTGCCAGCAGCCCCCACCAAGAGACCCAGTACTTC.